This is a list of T cell receptor beta chains from one sample in a study of cytomegalovirus exposure and HLA in healthy donors. The repertoire was sequenced with immunoSEQ multiplex PCR; TCRdb's copy has only in-frame clones and lacks some. The table has 150,000 to 200,000 clones, about 82% seen once. Sequencing was carried out using PBMCs. These receptors came from a woman aged 18-35 years in good health and CMV-seronegative. Each CDR3 is given with its conserved first and last residue. D genes are given only for firm matches. The listing skips clone size in some rows; elsewhere it reads once, few, many or a size class.

NA,TRBV13,TRBJ2-1,NA,TGTGCCAGCAGCACTGTGGGGGCTTACAATGAGCAGTTCTTC,CASSTVGAYNEQFF
NA,TRBV10-3,TRBJ2-7,NA,TGTGCCACGAAGCCCCGGGAGAGTTCCTACGAGCAGTACTTC,CATKPRESSYEQYF
NA,TRBV5-1,TRBJ1-1,many,TGCGCCAGCAGGGCGGAGAACACTGAAGCTTTCTTT,CASRAENTEAFF
NA,TRBV27,TRBJ1-1,once,TGTGCCAGCAGTTATGCCCCAGGGTTCACTGAAGCTTTCTTT,CASSYAPGFTEAFF
TRBD2,TRBV10-3,TRBJ2-2,NA,TGTGCCATCAAATTACTAGCGGGAGAAACCGGGGAGCTGTTTTTT,CAIKLLAGETGELFF
TRBD2,TRBV6-5,TRBJ2-5,NA,TGTGCCAGTTCGACTAGCGGAAATCAAGAGACCCAGTACTTC,CASSTSGNQETQYF
NA,TRBV10-3,TRBJ2-7,NA,TGTGCCATCAGTGAGGGCGGACATAGCTACGAGCAGTACTTC,CAISEGGHSYEQYF
NA,TRBV6-5,TRBJ1-1,NA,TGTGCCAGCAGTTACAGGGGGAACGGGGTTGAAGCTTTCTTT,CASSYRGNGVEAFF
NA,TRBV5-4,TRBJ2-3,NA,TGTGCCAGCTCTTTTTGGGGAGAAGGCACAGATACGCAGTATTTT,CASSFWGEGTDTQYF
NA,TRBV25-1,TRBJ1-2,NA,TGTGCCAGCAGTGAATCCGAGGGTCTCCATTATGGCTACACCTTC,CASSESEGLHYGYTF
NA,TRBV30,TRBJ1-1,once,TGTGCCTGGAGTCCGGACAGCCTCATGAACACTGAAGCTTTCTTT,CAWSPDSLMNTEAFF
NA,TRBV4-1,TRBJ2-1,NA,TGCGCCAGCAGCCAACGAGCGGGCAGCTCCTACAATGAGCAGTTCTTC,CASSQRAGSSYNEQFF
TRBD1,TRBV5-8,TRBJ1-1,once,TGTGCCAGCAGCACGGAAGGGACAGTGAACACTGAAGCTTTCTTT,CASSTEGTVNTEAFF
TRBD1,TRBV5-5,TRBJ2-7,NA,TGTGCCAGCAGCATCAACAGGGGCTTACACGAGCAGTACTTC,CASSINRGLHEQYF
NA,TRBV5-1,TRBJ2-3,few,TGCGCCAGCAGCTTGGGAGGGACTACAGATACGCAGTATTTT,CASSLGGTTDTQYF
NA,TRBV19,TRBJ1-2,NA,TGTGCCAGTAGTAATAGGCAGGACTATGGCTACACCTTC,CASSNRQDYGYTF